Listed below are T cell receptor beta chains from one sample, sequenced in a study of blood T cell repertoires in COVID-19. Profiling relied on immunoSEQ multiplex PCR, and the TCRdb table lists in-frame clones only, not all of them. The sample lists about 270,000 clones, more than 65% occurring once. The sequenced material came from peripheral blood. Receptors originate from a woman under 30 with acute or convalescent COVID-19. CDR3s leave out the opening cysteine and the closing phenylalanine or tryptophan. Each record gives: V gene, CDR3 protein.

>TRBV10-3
AISVTGPGTEAF
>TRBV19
ASSIRASGSTDTQY
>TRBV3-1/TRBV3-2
ASSQERVGGSSYNSPLH
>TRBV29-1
SVEILAGGFEVEQY
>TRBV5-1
ASSYQGAVDSLGKLF
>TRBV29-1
SPYRDRNTYEQY
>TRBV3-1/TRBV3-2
ASSQEQAGGGYT
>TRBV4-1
ASSQDQRGLGEKLF
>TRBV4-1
ASSQKSTGGYTGELF
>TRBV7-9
ASSLVTAGAETQY
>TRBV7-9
ASSHRTFPGQGANGELF
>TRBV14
ASSQVRGTGELF
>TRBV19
ASSLGQGSEQY
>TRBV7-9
ASSFSGSGGNEQF
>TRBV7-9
ASSSADRANYGYT
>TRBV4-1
ASSQDVAPIYEQY
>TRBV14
ASSQESDTDTQY
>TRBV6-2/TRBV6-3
ASSPPPTGGLFYEQY
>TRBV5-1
ASSFPTEPDDYSGANVLT
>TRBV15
ATSRDQRGLAF
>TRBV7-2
ASSLVSSGLNQPQH
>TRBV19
ASSILGTGSNEQY
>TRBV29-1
SVVRENYNEQF
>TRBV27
ASSFDRGTDTQY
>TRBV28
ASGSGGLNYGYT
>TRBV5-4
ASSHRQGPAGELF
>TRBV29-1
SVVGLGAYEQY
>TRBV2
ASSEARDSRSIIHNYGYT
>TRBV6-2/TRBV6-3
ASSLSGGSYEQY
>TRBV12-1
ASSFSLAGAQETQY
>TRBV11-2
ASSFIGGVEETQY
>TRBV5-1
ASSLGQGGIYEQY
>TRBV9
ASSAQDEAF
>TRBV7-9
ASSPPGQSYEQY
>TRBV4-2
ASSQAIAGPATYGYT
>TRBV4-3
ASSQDRRGQETQY
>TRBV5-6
ASSLGNSNQPQH
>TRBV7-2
ASSLAYPGELF
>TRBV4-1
ASSQDSSGGHSYGYT
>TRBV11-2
ASSLYSSNTEAF
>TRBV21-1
ASSNEGLSGKEAETQY
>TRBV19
ASSLVAGKTDTQY
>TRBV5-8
ASSFGTGGGKTQY
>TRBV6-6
ASSPLGQAGPNTEAF